This T cell receptor (beta chain) was recovered during a study of blood T cell repertoires in COVID-19. Looking at the study overall: The United States, Italy and Spain were the sources of the acute and convalescent COVID-19 samples. Sources were T cells, B-cell-depleted T cells, or PBMCs; the material itself was cDNA or gDNA.

Per the authors' pipeline: Using reference gene primer amplification, nucleated cell counts were estimated. Sequencing used immunoSEQ multiplex PCR; TCRdb keeps in-frame clones, though not all of them. The V and J calls and clone size were taken over from that table, and D and trimming were inferred from the DNA. The sample consists of about 110,000 clones, over 80% of them appearing once. The ends lost 2 bases at V and 1 base at J; junction bases unmatched: 6. The CDR3 totals 16 residues. Germline V gene sequence: CDR1 KGHSH, CDR2 LQKENI. The sequence was obtained from a woman aged 70-85 years with acute or convalescent COVID-19. Sequenced material: peripheral blood. The chain carries TRBV18 and TRBJ1-1, with 8 bases that match TRBD1. The CDR3 DNA reads as TGTGCCAGCTCACCATTTTCCGGGACAGGGAACACTGAAGCTTTCTTT. As protein: CASSPFSGTGNTEAFF.